This T cell receptor beta chain was recorded in a study of T cells in Graves' hyperthyroidism and ophthalmopathy. The junction had 7 bases not matched to a gene; V was cut back by 5 bases and J by 5 bases. This CDR3 has 14 residues. This clonotype was recorded many times. Template material for amplifying TCR beta CDR3 regions consisted of RNA transcripts. With the HTBI primer set, the TCR CDR3 went through a first round of RT-PCR. TCRdb itself ran the multiplex PCR reads through MiXCR, one entry per CDR3 protein. The repertoire holds about 610,000 distinct CDR3 sequences, with roughly 14% as singletons.

The sequenced sample was blood. The receptor comes from a woman in her forties with Graves' ophthalmopathy. V and J are TRBV12-3 or TRBV12-4 and TRBJ1-1; 8 bases match TRBD1. CDR3: CASSPGQGRTEAFF. For the CDR3, the DNA is TGTGCCAGCAGTCCAGGACAGGGTCGGACTGAAGCTTTCTTT.